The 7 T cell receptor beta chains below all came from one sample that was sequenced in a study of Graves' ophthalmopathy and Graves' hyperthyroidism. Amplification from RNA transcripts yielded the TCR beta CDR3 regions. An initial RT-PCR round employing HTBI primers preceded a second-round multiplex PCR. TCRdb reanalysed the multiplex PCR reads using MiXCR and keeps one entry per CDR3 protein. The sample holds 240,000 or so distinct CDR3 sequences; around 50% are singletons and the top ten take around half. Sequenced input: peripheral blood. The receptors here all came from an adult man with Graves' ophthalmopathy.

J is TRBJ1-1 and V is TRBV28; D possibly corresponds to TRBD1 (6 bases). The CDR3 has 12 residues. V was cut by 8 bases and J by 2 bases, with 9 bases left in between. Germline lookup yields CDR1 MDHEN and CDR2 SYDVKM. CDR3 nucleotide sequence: TGTGCCAGCCGGGACATTAACACTGAAGCTTTCTTT. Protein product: CASRDINTEAFF.

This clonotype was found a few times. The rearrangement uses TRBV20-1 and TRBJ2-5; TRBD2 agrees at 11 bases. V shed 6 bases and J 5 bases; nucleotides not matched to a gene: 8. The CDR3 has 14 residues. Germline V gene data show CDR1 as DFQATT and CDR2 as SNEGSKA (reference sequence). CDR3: CSASSGGAVETQYF. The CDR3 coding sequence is TGCAGTGCCAGTAGCGGGGGGGCGGTCGAGACCCAGTACTTC.

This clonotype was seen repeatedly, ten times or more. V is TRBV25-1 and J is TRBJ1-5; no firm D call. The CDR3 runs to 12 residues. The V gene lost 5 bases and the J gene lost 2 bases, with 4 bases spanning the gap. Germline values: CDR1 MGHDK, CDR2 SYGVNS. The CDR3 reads CASSIGNQPQHF. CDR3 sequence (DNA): TGTGCCAGCAGTATTGGCAATCAGCCCCAGCATTTT.

DNA of the CDR3: TGCAGTGCTAGAGTACCGGAAAGCTCCTACGAGCAGTACTTC. Its translation: CSARVPESSYEQYF. The chain recombines TRBV20-1 with TRBJ2-7; the D is unclear. The CDR3 loop spans 14 amino acids. Trimming cost V 1 base and J 0 bases, with 10 bases left between them. The germline V gene encodes CDR1 DFQATT and CDR2 SNEGSKA (reference sequence).

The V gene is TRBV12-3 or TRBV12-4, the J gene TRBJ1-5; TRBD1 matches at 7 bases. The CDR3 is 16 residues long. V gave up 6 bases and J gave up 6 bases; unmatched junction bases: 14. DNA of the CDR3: TGTGCCAGCAGAAGATCCGGGACAGAAAGCGGTCAGCCCCAGCATTTT. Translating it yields CASRRSGTESGQPQHF.

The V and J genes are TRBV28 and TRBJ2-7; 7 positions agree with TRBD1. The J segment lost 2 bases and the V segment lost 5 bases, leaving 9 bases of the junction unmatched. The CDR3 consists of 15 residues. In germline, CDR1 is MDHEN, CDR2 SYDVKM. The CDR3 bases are TGTGCCAGCAGTCCACACCGGGACAGCACCTACGAGCAGTACTTC. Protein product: CASSPHRDSTYEQYF.

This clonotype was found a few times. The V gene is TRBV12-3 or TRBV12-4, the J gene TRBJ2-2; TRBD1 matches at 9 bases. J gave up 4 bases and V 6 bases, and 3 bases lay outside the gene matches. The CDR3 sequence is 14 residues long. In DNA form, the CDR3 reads TGTGCCAGCAGAACGACAGGGGGCACCGGGGAGCTGTTTTTT. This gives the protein CASRTTGGTGELFF.